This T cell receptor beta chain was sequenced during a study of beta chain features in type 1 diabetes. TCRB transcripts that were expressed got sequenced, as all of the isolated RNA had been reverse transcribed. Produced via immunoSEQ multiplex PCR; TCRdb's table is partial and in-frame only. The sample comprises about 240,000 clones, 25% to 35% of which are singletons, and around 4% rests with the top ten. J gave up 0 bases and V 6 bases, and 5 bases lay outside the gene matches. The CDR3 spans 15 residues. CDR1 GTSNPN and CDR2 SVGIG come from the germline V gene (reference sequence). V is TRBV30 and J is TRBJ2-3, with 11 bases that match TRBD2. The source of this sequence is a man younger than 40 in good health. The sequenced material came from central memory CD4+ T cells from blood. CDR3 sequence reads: CACDSSGRSTDTQYF. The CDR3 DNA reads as TGTGCCTGTGATTCTAGCGGGAGGAGCACAGATACGCAGTATTTT.